This T cell receptor (beta chain) was retrieved from a study of cytomegalovirus exposure and HLA in healthy donors. A multiplex PCR was run with 60 Vbeta primers and 13 Jbeta primers. This table comes from immunoSEQ multiplex PCR, and its TCRdb copy is limited to in-frame clones, with some not included. This table has 95,000 to 150,000 clones, 70% to 85% appearing once. The germline CDR1 and CDR2 sequences are SGHDT and YYEEEE. The CDR3 totals 15 residues. Between the trimmed V and J ends, which lost 4 bases and 4 bases, there was a span of 17 bases. Though probably carrying unrecorded immune exposures, donors were nominally healthy at sampling.

This sequence was found in a human donor in good health. The chain joins TRBV5-6 to TRBJ1-1, with TRBD1 as a possible D gene (5 bases). Sequencing input: PBMCs. CDR3 amino acids: CASSPPGGWGTEAFF. The CDR3 DNA sequence: TGTGCCAGCAGCCCTCCCGGGGGTTGGGGCACTGAAGCTTTCTTT. The full variable domain, in which reference TRBV5-6 and TRBJ1-1 provide the parts outside the CDR3, is DAGVTQSPTHLIKTRGQQVTLRCSPKSGHDTVSWYQQALGQGPQFIFQYYEEEERQRGNFPDRFSGHQFPNYSSELNVNALLLGDSALYLCASSPPGGWGTEAFFGQGTRLTVV.